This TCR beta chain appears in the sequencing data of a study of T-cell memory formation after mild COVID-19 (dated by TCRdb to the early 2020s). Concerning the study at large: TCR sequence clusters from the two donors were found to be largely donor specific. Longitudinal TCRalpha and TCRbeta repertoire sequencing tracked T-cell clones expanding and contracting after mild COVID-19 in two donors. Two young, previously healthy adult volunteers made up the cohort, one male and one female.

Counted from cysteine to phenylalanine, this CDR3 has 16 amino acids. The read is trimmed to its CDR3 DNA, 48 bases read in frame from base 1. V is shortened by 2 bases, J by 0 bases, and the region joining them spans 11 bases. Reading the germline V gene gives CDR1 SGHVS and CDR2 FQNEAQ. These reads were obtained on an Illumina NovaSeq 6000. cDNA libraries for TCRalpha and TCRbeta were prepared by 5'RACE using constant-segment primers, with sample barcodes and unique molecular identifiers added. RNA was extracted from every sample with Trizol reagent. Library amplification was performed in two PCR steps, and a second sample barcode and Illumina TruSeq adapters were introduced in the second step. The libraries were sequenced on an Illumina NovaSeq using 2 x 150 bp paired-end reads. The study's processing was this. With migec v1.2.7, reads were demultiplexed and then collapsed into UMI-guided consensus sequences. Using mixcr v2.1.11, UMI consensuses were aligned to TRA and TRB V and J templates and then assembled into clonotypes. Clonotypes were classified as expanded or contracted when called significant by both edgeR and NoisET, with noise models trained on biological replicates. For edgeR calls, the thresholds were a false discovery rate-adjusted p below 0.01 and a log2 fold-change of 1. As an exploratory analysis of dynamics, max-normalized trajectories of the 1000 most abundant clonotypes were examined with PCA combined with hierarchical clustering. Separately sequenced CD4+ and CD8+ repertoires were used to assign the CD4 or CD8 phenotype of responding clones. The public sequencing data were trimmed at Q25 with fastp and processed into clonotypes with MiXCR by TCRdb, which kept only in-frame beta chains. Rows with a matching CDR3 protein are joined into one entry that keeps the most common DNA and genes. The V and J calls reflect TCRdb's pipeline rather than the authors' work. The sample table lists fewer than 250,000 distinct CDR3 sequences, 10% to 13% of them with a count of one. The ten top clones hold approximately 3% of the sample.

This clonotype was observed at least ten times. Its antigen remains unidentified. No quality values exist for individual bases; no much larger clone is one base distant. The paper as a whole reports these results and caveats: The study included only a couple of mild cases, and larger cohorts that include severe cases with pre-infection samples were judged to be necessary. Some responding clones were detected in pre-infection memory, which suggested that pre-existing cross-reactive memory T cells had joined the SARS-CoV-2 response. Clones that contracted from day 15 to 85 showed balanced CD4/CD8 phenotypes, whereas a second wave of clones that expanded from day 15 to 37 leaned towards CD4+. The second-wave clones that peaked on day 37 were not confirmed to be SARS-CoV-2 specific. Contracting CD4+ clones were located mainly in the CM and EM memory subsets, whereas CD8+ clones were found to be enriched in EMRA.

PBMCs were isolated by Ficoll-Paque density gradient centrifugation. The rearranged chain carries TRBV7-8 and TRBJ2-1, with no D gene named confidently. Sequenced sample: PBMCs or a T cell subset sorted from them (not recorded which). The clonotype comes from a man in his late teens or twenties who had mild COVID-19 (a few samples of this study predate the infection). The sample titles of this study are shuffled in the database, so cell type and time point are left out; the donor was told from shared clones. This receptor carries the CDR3 CASSLRRQSSYNEQFF. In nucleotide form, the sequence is TGTGCCAGCAGCTTAAGACGGCAGAGCTCCTACAATGAGCAGTTCTTC.